The clone carrying this TCR beta chain was seen a handful of times. The data stem from a study of technical replicates of blood from several donors. The germline V gene has CDR1 SGHRS and CDR2 YFSETQ. There are 16 residues in the CDR3. V trimming: 0 bases; J trimming: 0 bases; junction bases outside the gene matches: 5. The table came from immunoSEQ multiplex PCR; TCRdb's copy has only in-frame clones and leaves some out. This sample has 91,000 or so clones; 95% occur once, and the top ten carry about 0.19%. This TCR was recovered from a human donor in good health. This chain connects TRBV5-1 to TRBJ1-1; TRBD1 matches 7 bases. Sequenced input: T cells isolated from PBMCs. CDR3 protein: CASSLAGTEVNTEAFF. CDR3 coding DNA: TGCGCCAGCAGCTTGGCCGGGACAGAGGTGAACACTGAAGCTTTCTTT.